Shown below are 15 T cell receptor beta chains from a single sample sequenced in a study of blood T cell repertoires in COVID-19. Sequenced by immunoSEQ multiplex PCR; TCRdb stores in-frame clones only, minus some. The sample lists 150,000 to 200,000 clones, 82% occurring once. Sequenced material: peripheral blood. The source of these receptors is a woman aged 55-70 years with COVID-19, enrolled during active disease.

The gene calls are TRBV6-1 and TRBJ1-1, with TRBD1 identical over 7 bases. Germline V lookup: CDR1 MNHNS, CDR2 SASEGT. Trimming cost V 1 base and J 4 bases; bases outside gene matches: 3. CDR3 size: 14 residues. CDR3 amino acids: CASSEVGQATEAFF. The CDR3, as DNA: TGTGCCAGCAGTGAAGTCGGACAGGCCACTGAAGCTTTCTTT.

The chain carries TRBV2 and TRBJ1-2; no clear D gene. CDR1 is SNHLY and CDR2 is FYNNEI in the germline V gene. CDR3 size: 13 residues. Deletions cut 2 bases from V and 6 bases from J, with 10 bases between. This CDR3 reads CASSELPGDGYTF. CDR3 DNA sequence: TGTGCCAGCAGTGAATTACCCGGGGATGGCTACACCTTC.

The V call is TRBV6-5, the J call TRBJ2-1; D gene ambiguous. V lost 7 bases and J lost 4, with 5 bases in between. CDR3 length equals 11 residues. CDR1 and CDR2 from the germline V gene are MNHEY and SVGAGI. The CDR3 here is CASITYNEQFF. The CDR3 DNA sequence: TGTGCCAGCATCACTTACAATGAGCAGTTCTTC.

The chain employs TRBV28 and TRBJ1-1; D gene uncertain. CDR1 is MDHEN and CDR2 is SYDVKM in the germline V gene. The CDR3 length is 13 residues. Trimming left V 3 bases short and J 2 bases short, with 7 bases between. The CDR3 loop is CASSFTYNTEAFF. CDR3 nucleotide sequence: TGTGCCAGCAGTTTCACCTATAACACTGAAGCTTTCTTT. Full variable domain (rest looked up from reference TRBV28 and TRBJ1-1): DVKVTQSSRYLVKRTGEKVFLECVQDMDHENMFWYRQDPGLGLRLIYFSYDVKMKEKGDIPEGYSVSREKKERFSLILESASTNQTSMYLCASSFTYNTEAFFGQGTRLTVV.

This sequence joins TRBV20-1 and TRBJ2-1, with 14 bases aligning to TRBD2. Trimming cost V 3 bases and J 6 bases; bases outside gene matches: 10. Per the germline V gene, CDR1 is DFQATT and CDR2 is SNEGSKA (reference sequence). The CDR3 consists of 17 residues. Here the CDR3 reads CSASPQTSGRVLNEQFF. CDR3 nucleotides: TGCAGTGCTAGTCCCCAGACTAGCGGGAGGGTCCTCAATGAGCAGTTCTTC.

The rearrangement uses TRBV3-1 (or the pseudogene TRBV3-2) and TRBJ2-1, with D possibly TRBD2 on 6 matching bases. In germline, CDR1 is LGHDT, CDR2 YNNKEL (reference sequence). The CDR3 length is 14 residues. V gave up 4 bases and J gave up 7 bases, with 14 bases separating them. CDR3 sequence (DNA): TGTGCCAGCAGCCCCCTCCGGGAGTTAAATGAGCAGTTCTTC. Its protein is CASSPLRELNEQFF.

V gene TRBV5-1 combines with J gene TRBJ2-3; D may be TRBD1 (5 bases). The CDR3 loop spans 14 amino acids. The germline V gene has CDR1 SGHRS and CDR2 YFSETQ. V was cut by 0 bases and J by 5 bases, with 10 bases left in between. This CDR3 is CASSLAGYQDTQYF. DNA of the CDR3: TGCGCCAGCAGCTTGGCAGGGTATCAAGATACGCAGTATTTT.

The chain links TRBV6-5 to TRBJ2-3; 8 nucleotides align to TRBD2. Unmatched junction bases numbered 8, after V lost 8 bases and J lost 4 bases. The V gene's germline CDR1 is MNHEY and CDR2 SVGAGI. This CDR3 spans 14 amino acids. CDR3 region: CASGASGSADTQYF. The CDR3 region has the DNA TGTGCCAGCGGCGCTAGCGGGTCTGCAGATACGCAGTATTTT.

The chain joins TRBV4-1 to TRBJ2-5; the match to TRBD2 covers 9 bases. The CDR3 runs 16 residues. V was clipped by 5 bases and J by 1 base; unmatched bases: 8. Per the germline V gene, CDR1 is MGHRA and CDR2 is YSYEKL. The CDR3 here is CASSKRAGGAQETQYF. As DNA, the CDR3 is TGCGCCAGCAGCAAAAGAGCGGGGGGAGCCCAAGAGACCCAGTACTTC.

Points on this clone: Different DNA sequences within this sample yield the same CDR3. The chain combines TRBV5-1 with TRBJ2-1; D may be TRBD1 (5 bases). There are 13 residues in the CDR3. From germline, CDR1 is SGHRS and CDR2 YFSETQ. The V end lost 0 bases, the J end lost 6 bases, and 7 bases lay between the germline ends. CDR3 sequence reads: CASSLVQGNEQFF. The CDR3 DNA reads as TGCGCCAGCAGCTTGGTGCAGGGCAATGAGCAGTTCTTC.

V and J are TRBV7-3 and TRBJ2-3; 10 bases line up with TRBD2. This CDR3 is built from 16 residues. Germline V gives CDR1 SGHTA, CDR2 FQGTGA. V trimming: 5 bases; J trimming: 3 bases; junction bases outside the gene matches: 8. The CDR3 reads CASSVSGRFGTDTQYF. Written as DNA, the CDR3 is TGTGCCAGCAGCGTTAGCGGGAGGTTCGGGACAGATACGCAGTATTTT.

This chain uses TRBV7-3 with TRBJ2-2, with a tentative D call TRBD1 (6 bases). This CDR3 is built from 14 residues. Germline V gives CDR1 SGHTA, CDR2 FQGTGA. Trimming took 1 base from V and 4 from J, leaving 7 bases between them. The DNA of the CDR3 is TGTGCCAGCAGCTTAAACAGGGTCACCGGGGAGCTGTTTTTT. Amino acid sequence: CASSLNRVTGELFF.

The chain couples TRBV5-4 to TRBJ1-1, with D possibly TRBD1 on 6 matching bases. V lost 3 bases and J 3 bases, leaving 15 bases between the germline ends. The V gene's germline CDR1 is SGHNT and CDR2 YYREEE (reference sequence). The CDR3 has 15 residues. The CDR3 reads CASSSHRVGYTEAFF. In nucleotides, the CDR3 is TGTGCCAGCAGCTCGCACAGGGTGGGGTACACTGAAGCTTTCTTT. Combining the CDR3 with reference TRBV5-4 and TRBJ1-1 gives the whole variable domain ETGVTQSPTHLIKTRGQQVTLRCSSQSGHNTVSWYQQALGQGPQFIFQYYREEENGRGNFPPRFSGLQFPNYSSELNVNALELDDSALYLCASSSHRVGYTEAFFGQGTRLTVV.

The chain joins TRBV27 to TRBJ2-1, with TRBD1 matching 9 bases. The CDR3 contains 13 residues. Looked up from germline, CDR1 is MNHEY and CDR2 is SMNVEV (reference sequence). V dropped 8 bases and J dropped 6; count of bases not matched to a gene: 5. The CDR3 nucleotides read TGTGCCAGCCGAAGGACAGGGGTCAATGAGCAGTTCTTC. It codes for CASRRTGVNEQFF.

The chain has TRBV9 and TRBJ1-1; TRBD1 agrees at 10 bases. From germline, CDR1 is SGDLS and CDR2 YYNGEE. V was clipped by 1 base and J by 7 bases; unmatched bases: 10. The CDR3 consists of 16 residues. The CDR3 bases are TGTGCCAGCAGCGTAAGATCGACAGGGGGCTCAGGTGAAGCTTTCTTT. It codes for CASSVRSTGGSGEAFF.